This record looks at one T cell receptor beta chain sequence and its context. This specimen comes from a study of shared clonotypes between healthy human individuals. Background on the study: CD4 naive and memory got three plates each, CD8 naive two, CD8 memory one.

In germline, CDR1 is GTSNPN, CDR2 SVGIG (reference sequence). This CDR3 is built from 15 residues. Trimming took 0 bases from V and 6 from J; bases not matched to a gene: 7. Sorted-subset replicate PCRs used about 180 ng DNA, roughly 28,000 T cell genomes. Clones were sequenced by immunoSEQ multiplex PCR, and TCRdb holds only the in-frame ones, with some missing. The table shows more than 1,200,000 clones, with less than 99% occurring only once. The donor cohort consisted entirely of Caucasian adults residing in Nashville, Tennessee. The TCR was taken from a man aged 30 to 45 in good health. The sequencing sample was made of naive CD4+ T cells sorted from blood. Described subset: CD45RA+ positively selected. The chain links TRBV30 to TRBJ2-7; the match to TRBD2 covers 11 bases. CDR3 sequence: CAWSVVAGGAGEQYF. As DNA, the CDR3 is TGTGCCTGGAGTGTTGTAGCGGGAGGGGCTGGCGAGCAGTACTTC.